The 32 T cell receptor beta chains reported below all come from one sample, sequenced in a study of shared T cell receptors in the human thymus (dated by TCRdb to the early 2020s). Library preparation employed the immunoSEQ multiplex PCR assay. This immuneACCESS table, as held by TCRdb, lists in-frame sequences with V and J called but not all clones. Of the missing ones, under half trace to an unresolved V gene in checked studies; the others have no known cause. This sample comprises under 450,000 clones, around 95% of them detected only once. Around 0.018% of the sample belongs to the ten largest clones. Sequencing input: thymocytes. The receptors stem from a human donor.

The chain uses TRBV6-4 and TRBJ1-2, with D possibly TRBD1 on 5 matching bases. The CDR3 is 12 amino acids. The germline CDR1 and CDR2 sequences are MRHNA and SNTAGT. Trimming stripped 4 bases from V and 8 bases from J, with 11 bases between. The CDR3 loop reads CASSAGLGGYTF. CDR3 in DNA: TGTGCCAGCAGTGCAGGGTTGGGCGGCTACACCTTC.

The V gene is TRBV4-1, the J gene TRBJ1-4; unclear D gene. Per the germline V gene, CDR1 is MGHRA and CDR2 is YSYEKL. V was cut by 0 bases and J by 3 bases, with 26 bases left in between. The CDR3 spans 21 residues. CDR3: CASSQDQLKRLEKASNEKLFF. The CDR3 coding sequence is TGCGCCAGCAGCCAAGATCAATTAAAGAGGCTGGAAAAGGCCTCTAATGAAAAACTGTTTTTT.

J is TRBJ2-5 and V is TRBV15, with D perhaps matching TRBD1 or TRBD2 (5 bases each). The ends were cut back, 3 bases at V and 5 bases at J, with 13 bases in the middle. This CDR3 region has 14 residues. The germline CDR1 and CDR2 sequences are LNHNV and YYDKDF (reference sequence). CDR3 in amino acids: CATSRALAGETQYF. In DNA, the CDR3 is TGTGCCACCAGCAGGGCTCTAGCAGGGGAGACCCAGTACTTC. Drawing the rest from reference TRBV15 and TRBJ2-5, the complete variable domain is DAMVIQNPRYQVTQFGKPVTLSCSQTLNHNVMYWYQQKSSQAPKLLFHYYDKDFNNEADTPDNFQSRRPNTSFCFLDIRSPGLGDTAMYLCATSRALAGETQYFGPGTRLLVL.

The chain combines TRBV19 with TRBJ1-5; 7 bases line up with TRBD1. Trimming took 3 bases from V and 7 from J; bases not matched to a gene: 6. The germline gives CDR1 LNHDA, CDR2 SQIVND (reference sequence). This CDR3 has 14 residues. CDR3 in amino acids: CASSIDRDGQPQHF. DNA for the CDR3: TGTGCCAGTAGTATCGACAGGGATGGGCAGCCCCAGCATTTT.

The rearrangement links TRBV2 to TRBJ2-7; a possible D gene is TRBD2 (7 bases). The CDR3 totals 16 residues. Germline-derived CDR1 and CDR2 are SNHLY and FYNNEI. Trimming removed 4 bases at V and 2 bases at J, with 18 bases between. CDR3 bases: TGTGCCAGCAGTGCTGAGGGGGGGACCGCTCCCTACGAGCAGTACTTC. Its translation: CASSAEGGTAPYEQYF.

This clone is a singleton in its sample. The rearrangement uses TRBV19 and TRBJ1-1, with 9 nucleotides matching TRBD1. The CDR3 length is 14 residues. V was pared by 4 bases and J by 9 bases, with 9 bases of the junction left unmatched. Germline V CDR1 and CDR2: LNHDA, SQIVND (reference sequence). The CDR3 reads CASSKYRDREKAFF. CDR3 nucleotide sequence: TGTGCCAGTAGTAAATACCGGGACAGGGAGAAAGCTTTCTTT.

The J gene is TRBJ2-7, the V gene TRBV19; no clear D. Germline CDR1 and CDR2: LNHDA and SQIVND (reference sequence). Trimming took 3 bases from V and 4 from J, leaving 13 bases between them. The CDR3 is 14 residues long. The CDR3 sequence is CASSMGPLDYEQYF. In DNA, the CDR3 is TGTGCCAGTAGTATGGGTCCGTTGGATTACGAGCAGTACTTC.

This chain links TRBV11-2 with TRBJ2-7; the match to TRBD1 covers 8 bases. Trimming took 1 base from V and 11 from J; bases not matched to a gene: 13. Germline V gene data show CDR1 as SGHAT and CDR2 as FQNNGV. The CDR3 is 15 amino acids. The chain's CDR3 is CASSLGRTGSNVEYF. The DNA of the CDR3 is TGTGCCAGCAGCTTAGGGAGGACAGGGTCGAATGTGGAGTACTTC.

This chain uses TRBV4-3 with TRBJ1-2, with TRBD1 matching 8 bases. The CDR3 contains 15 residues. Germline V CDR1 and CDR2: LGHNA, YSLEER. Trimming cost V 0 bases and J 7 bases; bases outside gene matches: 7. DNA of the CDR3: TGCGCCAGCAGCCAAGATAGGACAGGGCTGGGTGGCTACACCTTC. Its translation is CASSQDRTGLGGYTF.

The chain employs TRBV6-1 and TRBJ2-7; D may be TRBD1 (6 bases). This CDR3 comprises 13 residues. Germline CDR1 MNHNS, CDR2 SASEGT. Trimming shortened V by 3 bases and J by 7 bases, and 13 bases separated the two germline ends. The CDR3 DNA reads as TGTGCCAGCAGTGAGGGGGCCCCGGTTGAGCAGTACTTC. Translating gives CASSEGAPVEQYF.

This clone has just one count. The sample contains more than one DNA sequence encoding this CDR3. The rearrangement joins TRBV6-5 to TRBJ1-1; D unresolved. CDR1 is MNHEY and CDR2 is SVGAGI in the germline V gene. V dropped 4 bases and J dropped 4 bases, with 10 bases sitting between them. The CDR3 totals 13 residues. The CDR3 is CASSSQGPTEAFF. The DNA of the CDR3 is TGTGCCAGCAGTTCCCAAGGACCCACTGAAGCTTTCTTT.

The J gene is TRBJ2-7, the V gene TRBV5-6, with a possible D match to TRBD2 (5 bases). The length of the CDR3 is 17 residues. The germline V gene encodes CDR1 SGHDT and CDR2 YYEEEE. The V end lost 3 bases, the J end lost 3 bases, and 22 bases lay between the germline ends. The CDR3 loop reads CASSSSEGPKNNYEQYF. Written as DNA, the CDR3 is TGTGCCAGCAGCTCTTCTGAGGGTCCTAAGAATAACTACGAGCAGTACTTC.

V and J are TRBV29-1 and TRBJ1-2; 7 positions match TRBD1. CDR3 length: 14 amino acids. With V trimmed by 5 bases and J by 5 bases, 11 bases remained unmatched. Germline V gives CDR1 SQVTM, CDR2 ANQGSEA. In nucleotides, the CDR3 is TGCAGCGTTCTTTGGGGGGACAGAACATATGGCTACACCTTC. Translation: CSVLWGDRTYGYTF.

The chain uses TRBV27 and TRBJ2-3, with D uncertain. The V and J ends lost 8 bases and 7 bases respectively, with 4 bases between them. The CDR3 is made up of 9 amino acids. Germline loops: CDR1 MNHEY, CDR2 SMNVEV (reference sequence). The CDR3 DNA reads TGTGCCAGCGGCCATACGCAGTATTTT. Protein sequence: CASGHTQYF.

V and J are TRBV5-6 and TRBJ2-1; D remains unclear. This CDR3 comprises 15 residues. V gave up 4 bases and J gave up 0 bases, with 11 bases separating them. Germline V gene data show CDR1 as SGHDT and CDR2 as YYEEEE. The chain's CDR3 is CASSPRRSSYNEQFF. The CDR3 DNA reads TGTGCCAGCAGCCCCCGACGGAGCTCCTACAATGAGCAGTTCTTC.

The chain is built from TRBV2 and TRBJ1-1; D may be TRBD1 (5 bases). This CDR3 is 13 amino acids long. Trimming stripped 1 base from V and 6 bases from J, with 9 bases between. The germline gives CDR1 SNHLY, CDR2 FYNNEI. CDR3 nucleotides: TGTGCCAGCAGTGAAGGCAGGGCTTCTGAAGCTTTCTTT. Protein: CASSEGRASEAFF.

V and J are TRBV27 and TRBJ2-5, with 12 bases fitting TRBD1. CDR1 is MNHEY and CDR2 is SMNVEV in the germline V gene (reference sequence). CDR3 length: 18 amino acids. Unmatched junction bases numbered 12, after V lost 4 bases and J lost 3 bases. The CDR3, as DNA: TGTGCCAGCAGTTCCGGGACAGGGGGCGCGGGAGAGAAAGAGACCCAGTACTTC. This gives the protein CASSSGTGGAGEKETQYF.

The chain uses TRBV6-1 and TRBJ2-7; D gene unclear. V lost 1 base, J lost 0 bases, and 13 bases lay in between. Germline lookup yields CDR1 MNHNS and CDR2 SASEGT. This CDR3 comprises 16 residues. CDR3 region: CASSEEGPRSSYEQYF. The CDR3 DNA sequence: TGTGCCAGCAGTGAAGAAGGACCCCGGAGCTCCTACGAGCAGTACTTC.

This clone occurred once. This chain connects TRBV6-6 to TRBJ2-1, with D perhaps being TRBD1 or TRBD2 (6 bases each). Germline assignment: CDR1 MNHNY and CDR2 SVGAGI (reference sequence). Deletions cut 2 bases from V and 5 bases from J, with 7 bases between. The CDR3 runs to 13 residues. CDR3 protein: CASSYRGHNEQFF. As DNA, the CDR3 is TGTGCCAGCAGTTACCGGGGGCACAATGAGCAGTTCTTC.

This chain connects TRBV18 to TRBJ1-4, with D maybe TRBD1 (5 bases). The CDR3 consists of 19 residues. The ends were cut back, 0 bases at V and 0 bases at J, with 17 bases in the middle. Germline assignment: CDR1 KGHSH and CDR2 LQKENI. The CDR3 reads CASSPPPGTYSATNEKLFF. The CDR3 nucleotides are TGTGCCAGCTCACCACCTCCAGGGACCTACTCCGCAACTAATGAAAAACTGTTTTTT.

The rearrangement joins TRBV19 to TRBJ2-2; tentative D call: TRBD1 (6 bases). The V end was cut by 3 bases, the J end by 3 bases, with 29 bases between. Germline CDR1 and CDR2: LNHDA and SQIVND (reference sequence). There are 21 residues in the CDR3. The CDR3 sequence: CASSMGFSQLAGRGHTGELFF. CDR3 DNA sequence: TGTGCCAGTAGTATGGGGTTTTCACAATTGGCAGGCAGGGGACACACCGGGGAGCTGTTTTTT.

The chain joins TRBV2 to TRBJ2-3; 9 bases map to TRBD2. CDR1 is SNHLY and CDR2 is FYNNEI in the germline V gene. The CDR3 consists of 15 residues. Trimming at V came to 8 bases and at J to 2 bases, leaving 8 bases not matched to a gene. The CDR3 DNA reads TGTGCCAGCCATCGGCTAGCGGGGACCACAGATACGCAGTATTTT. Residues: CASHRLAGTTDTQYF.

The rearrangement uses TRBV7-9 and TRBJ1-2; TRBD1 matches 9 bases. CDR1 and CDR2 (germline): SEHNR, FQNEAQ (reference sequence). V was pared by 4 bases and J by 7 bases, with 10 bases of the junction left unmatched. The CDR3 spans 15 residues. CDR3 in DNA: TGTGCCAGCAGCTCCCTGGACAGGGGATTCTCTGGCTACACCTTC. Protein: CASSSLDRGFSGYTF. Complete variable domain (other parts from reference TRBV7-9 and TRBJ1-2): DTGVSQNPRHKITKRGQNVTFRCDPISEHNRLYWYRQTLGQGPEFLTYFQNEAQLEKSRLLSDRFSAERPKGSFSTLEIQRTEQGDSAMYLCASSSLDRGFSGYTFGSGTRLTVV.

J is TRBJ2-1 and V is TRBV14, with TRBD2 matching 9 bases. The germline V gene has CDR1 SGHDN and CDR2 FVKESK. The CDR3 totals 16 residues. Trimming cost V 0 bases and J 7 bases; bases outside gene matches: 7. In DNA form, the CDR3 reads TGTGCCAGCAGCCAAGATCGGGCTAGCGGGATTAATGAGCAGTTCTTC. Its protein product is CASSQDRASGINEQFF.

The genes are TRBV5-1 and TRBJ1-2, with 7 bases lining up with TRBD1. Losses at the gene ends were 3 bases for V and 2 bases for J; bases not matched to a gene: 7. Germline V gene sequence: CDR1 SGHRS, CDR2 YFSETQ. This CDR3 comprises 15 residues. The CDR3 DNA follows: TGCGCCAGCAGCTCGAGGACAGGTAACAACTATGGCTACACCTTC. Translating it yields CASSSRTGNNYGYTF. Full variable domain (outside the CDR3, taken from reference TRBV5-1 and TRBJ1-2): KAGVTQTPRYLIKTRGQQVTLSCSPISGHRSVSWYQQTPGQGLQFLFEYFSETQRNKGNFPGRFSGRQFSNSRSEMNVSTLELGDSALYLCASSSRTGNNYGYTFGSGTRLTVV.

J is TRBJ1-1 and V is TRBV6-6; D ambiguous. The CDR3 contains 14 residues. V was clipped by 6 bases and J by 2 bases, with 13 bases between them. Germline CDR1 and CDR2: MNHNY and SVGAGI (reference sequence). The chain's CDR3 is CASSPSWGNTEAFF. The DNA of the CDR3 is TGTGCCAGCAGCCCCTCGTGGGGTAACACTGAAGCTTTCTTT.

This clone has a single count. The chain uses TRBV4-3 and TRBJ1-4; D not certain. V lost 1 base and J lost 8, with 11 bases in between. This CDR3 contains 14 residues. Germline V gene data show CDR1 as LGHNA and CDR2 as YSLEER. The CDR3 here is CASSQVWQEEKLFF. As DNA, the CDR3 is TGCGCCAGCAGCCAAGTGTGGCAGGAGGAAAAACTGTTTTTT.

The chain joins TRBV10-1 to TRBJ2-1, with 8 bases lining up with TRBD2. The CDR3 has 16 residues. Trimming at V came to 5 bases and at J to 4 bases, leaving 10 bases not matched to a gene. Per germline, CDR1 WNHNN and CDR2 SYGVQD (reference sequence). CDR3 DNA: TGCGCCAGCAGTAGAGCGGGAGCTAGATTTTACAATGAGCAGTTCTTC. It codes for CASSRAGARFYNEQFF.

The V and J genes are TRBV5-4 and TRBJ1-1; possibly TRBD1 for D (6 bases). The germline V gene encodes CDR1 SGHNT and CDR2 YYREEE (reference sequence). V lost 4 bases and J 1 base, leaving 23 bases between the germline ends. This CDR3 comprises 18 residues. Here the CDR3 DNA reads TGTGCCAGCAGCCCCATCGGGGGGGCAAGAAGAAGGAACACTGAAGCTTTCTTT. Translation gives CASSPIGGARRRNTEAFF.

V gene TRBV10-3 combines with J gene TRBJ1-4, with D possibly being TRBD1 (6 bases). CDR3 length: 15 amino acids. V was clipped by 3 bases and J by 8 bases, with 16 bases between them. The germline V gene has CDR1 ENHRY and CDR2 SYGVKD. The CDR3 DNA reads TGTGCCATCAGTGATAGTAACAGGGAAGGAGAAAAACTGTTTTTT. It specifies CAISDSNREGEKLFF.

The chain combines TRBV8-2 with TRBJ2-6; the listed D gene, TRBD2, was not tested against the DNA. TRBV8-2 is listed as a pseudogene. The CDR3 sequence is 16 residues long. The CDR3 region has the DNA TGTGGCAGCCAGCGAATAACACAAAGTCGGGCCAACGTCCTGACTTTC. Translated: CGSQRITQSRANVLTF.

V and J are TRBV5-4 and TRBJ2-2, with D perhaps TRBD1 (6 bases). Germline V gives CDR1 SGHNT, CDR2 YYREEE (reference sequence). V was clipped by 4 bases and J by 2 bases, with 18 bases between them. CDR3 length equals 17 residues. CDR3 sequence reads: CASSPQGLFPNTGELFF. CDR3 nucleotide sequence: TGTGCCAGCAGCCCCCAGGGGCTTTTCCCAAACACCGGGGAGCTGTTTTTT.